These T cell receptor beta chains were read from a single sample in a study of cytomegalovirus exposure and HLA in healthy donors. Sequenced by immunoSEQ multiplex PCR; TCRdb stores in-frame clones only, minus some. The data hold some 150,000 clones, with over 70% observed a single time. Input material: PBMCs. The receptors stem from a man aged 30 to 45 in good health and CMV-seronegative. Both conserved end residues are part of each CDR3. Fields, in order: J gene, V gene, D gene, CDR3 DNA, CDR3 protein. A D gene is named only where the DNA matches it firmly.

>TRBJ2-7|TRBV5-1|.
TGCGCCAGCAGCTTGTCTGCGGCCTCCTACGAGCAGTACTTC
CASSLSAASYEQYF
>TRBJ2-7|TRBV10-3|TRBD2
TGTGCCATCAGGCCCGTCGGTAGCGGGGCCTACGAGCAGTACTTC
CAIRPVGSGAYEQYF
>TRBJ2-1|TRBV9|.
TGTGCCAGCAGTTCAAAAACAGGGTTTTCGTACAATGAGCAGTTCTTC
CASSSKTGFSYNEQFF
>TRBJ2-3|TRBV29-1|.
TGCAGCGTTTCGGGGAGCGGAAGCACAGATACGCAGTATTTT
CSVSGSGSTDTQYF
>TRBJ1-2|TRBV19|.
TGTGCCAGTAGTATATTGCCGGACTCGTCCTATGGCTACACCTTC
CASSILPDSSYGYTF
>TRBJ1-1|TRBV5-5|TRBD1
TGTGCCAGCAGCTGGACAGGAAGCACTGAAGCTTTCTTT
CASSWTGSTEAFF
>TRBJ1-3|TRBV27|.
TGTGCCAGCAGTTTATCAGGACAGGGAAACACCATATATTTT
CASSLSGQGNTIYF
>TRBJ2-4|TRBV2|.
TGTGCCAGCTGTAGAGAACAGGCACTAGCCAAAAACATTCAGTACTTC
CASCREQALAKNIQYF
>TRBJ2-5|TRBV29-1|TRBD2
TGCAGCGTCTCGGGACTAGCGGAGACCCAGTACTTC
CSVSGLAETQYF
>TRBJ2-7|TRBV4-3|.
TGCGCCAGCAGCCAAGATGGAAGGGGCGGCGAGCAGTACTTC
CASSQDGRGGEQYF
>TRBJ2-5|TRBV10-3|TRBD2
TGTGCCATCAGTGACCCAGCGGGGGGGGGAGAGACCCAGTACTTC
CAISDPAGGGETQYF
>TRBJ2-7|TRBV28|.
TGTGCCAGCAGTTTTACGCTGGCCTCCTACGAGCAGTACTTC
CASSFTLASYEQYF
>TRBJ2-1|TRBV5-1|.
TGCGCCAGCAGCTCGGTCGTGGATATTACTAACAATGAGCAGTTCTTC
CASSSVVDITNNEQFF
>TRBJ1-1|TRBV28|.
TGTGCCAGCACCGGGGGGGTGGCCACTGAAGCTTTCTTT
CASTGGVATEAFF
>TRBJ2-1|TRBV5-1|TRBD2
TGCGCCAGCAGCTTAGGACTAGCGGTGACTGAGCAGTTCTTC
CASSLGLAVTEQFF
>TRBJ2-5|TRBV6-4|TRBD1
TGTGCCAGCAGACGCACAGGGGGCGATGAGACCCAGTACTTC
CASRRTGGDETQYF
>TRBJ2-7|TRBV7-9|TRBD2
TGTGCCAGCAGCTTAGCCCCCGGGACTACCTACGAGCAGTACTTC
CASSLAPGTTYEQYF
>TRBJ1-3|TRBV14|TRBD1
TGTGCCAGCAGCCAACTTTCTCAGGGGGCTGGAAACACCATATATTTT
CASSQLSQGAGNTIYF
>TRBJ2-7|TRBV7-3|TRBD1
TGTGCCAGCAGCCCCTCCGCTGAGACAGGGCTCGAGCAGTACTTC
CASSPSAETGLEQYF
>TRBJ1-6|TRBV6-6|TRBD1
TGTGCCAGCAGTCCCCGGACAGGAGGAAATAATTCACCCCTCCACTTT
CASSPRTGGNNSPLHF
>TRBJ1-2|TRBV6-5|TRBD1
TGTGCCAGCAGTGAGGACAGGAATGGCTACACCTTC
CASSEDRNGYTF
>TRBJ2-7|TRBV6-5|TRBD2
TGTGCCAGCAGTCCCGCCGGGGGGACCTACGAGCAGTACTTC
CASSPAGGTYEQYF
>TRBJ1-2|TRBV7-3|TRBD1
TGTGCCAGCAGCTTGAAACAGGGGTGGGGCGGCTACACCTTC
CASSLKQGWGGYTF